This T cell receptor (beta chain) came from a study of blood T cells in healthy people across ages. The table lists this clonotype with a few counts. Its antigen is as yet unknown. Germline values: CDR1 MNHNY, CDR2 SVGAGI (reference sequence). The CDR3 is 13 amino acids. V was trimmed by 4 bases and J by 5 bases, leaving 12 bases between them. Study results and limitations: PBMCs left unsorted prevented a conclusive naive versus antigen-experienced comparison.

Primers used in a second PCR of about 7 to 11 cycles were a sample-barcoded 5' primer and a J-beta primer mix. MiXCR was run by TCRdb on the 5' RACE reads, yielding one entry per CDR3 protein. The sample holds fewer than 950,000 distinct CDR3 sequences; roughly 53% are singletons and the top ten take around 40%. The V call is TRBV6-6, the J call TRBJ2-7; D unresolved. The sample taken for sequencing was blood. This receptor was obtained from an older man in good health. Written as DNA, the CDR3 is TGTGCCAGCAGTTCCCGGACCCGCGACGAGCAGTACTTC. Translating it yields CASSSRTRDEQYF.